The present T cell receptor beta chain was sequenced within a study of shared clonotypes between healthy human individuals. How the authors handled the data: ImmunoSEQ yielded junction-only sequences lacking quality scores, so filtering differed. Only in-frame clones appear in the TCRdb table, and some are missing; sequencing was by immunoSEQ multiplex PCR. V, J and clone size are taken as reported in that table, and D and trimming were inferred from the DNA itself. The profile shows approximately 350,000 clones, around 96% of them singletons. Healthy HIV-negative adults without recent acute infections or vaccinations served as donors. With CCR7-negative CD45RA+ TemRA cells, CD45RO+ cells were combined in CD8 memory. CDR1 is MNHEY and CDR2 is SVGAGI in the germline V gene. The CDR3 spans 15 residues. Deletions cut 2 bases from V and 0 bases from J, with 11 bases between.

The chain employs TRBV6-5 and TRBJ2-7; D tentatively fits TRBD1 or TRBD2 (5 bases each). Sequencing input: memory CD8+ T cells sorted from blood. The sample's subset: CD45RO+ cells pooled with CCR7-negative TemRA cells. This clonotype was obtained from a young man in good health. In nucleotides, the CDR3 is TGTGCCAGCAGTTACCTCCCAGGGAGCTCCTACGAGCAGTACTTC. Its translation is CASSYLPGSSYEQYF.